This TCR beta chain was found in a study of shared clonotypes between healthy human individuals. V lost 5 bases to trimming and J lost 3 bases, with 17 bases between them. This CDR3 spans 16 amino acids. The germline CDR1 and CDR2 sequences are SGHNT and YYREEE (reference sequence). Assay: immunoSEQ multiplex PCR; the TCRdb copy retains only in-frame clones and omits some. The repertoire holds some 2,000,000 clones, with roughly 96% as singletons. Of note for this clone: Antigen: not known.

Study-wide results and caveats: Sorted-subset sequencing, rarefaction showed, was incomplete despite large depth. Expectations were that clonotype sharing among donors would be affected by sequencing depth. Sampling involved blood alone; tissue repertoires likely differ.

This TCR derives from a man aged 18 to 35 in good health. The sample comprised naive CD4+ T cells sorted from blood. The subset was: CD45RA+ positively selected. The gene calls are TRBV5-4 and TRBJ2-2; possibly TRBD1 for D (5 bases). The CDR3 protein is CASRKMEQADTGELFF. The CDR3 DNA sequence: TGTGCCAGCAGGAAAATGGAACAGGCCGACACCGGGGAGCTGTTTTTT.